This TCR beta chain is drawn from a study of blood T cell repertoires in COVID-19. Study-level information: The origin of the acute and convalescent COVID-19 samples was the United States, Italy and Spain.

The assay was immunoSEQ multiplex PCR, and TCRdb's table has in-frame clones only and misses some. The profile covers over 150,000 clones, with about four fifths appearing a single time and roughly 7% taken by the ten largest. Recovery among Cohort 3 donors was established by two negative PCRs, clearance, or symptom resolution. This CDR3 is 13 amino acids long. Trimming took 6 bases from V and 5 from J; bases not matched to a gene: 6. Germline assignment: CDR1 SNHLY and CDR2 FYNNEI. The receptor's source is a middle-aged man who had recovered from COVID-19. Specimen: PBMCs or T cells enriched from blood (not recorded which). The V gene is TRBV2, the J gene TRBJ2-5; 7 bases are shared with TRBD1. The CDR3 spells CASRSTGKETQYF. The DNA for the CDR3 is TGTGCCAGCAGGTCGACAGGGAAGGAGACCCAGTACTTC.